A single sample gave rise to the 13 T cell receptor beta chains below, sequenced in a study of CD8 T cells in Susac syndrome. With random hexamers, about 0.5 to 1 ug RNA was reverse transcribed. MiXCR, applied by TCRdb to the immunoSEQ multiplex PCR reads, yields one record per CDR3 protein. The table shows about 150,000 distinct CDR3 sequences, with roughly 96% occurring only once. The material sequenced was CD4+ T cells from PBMCs. The source is a human donor with Susac syndrome.

The CDR3 coding sequence is TGCAGTGCTAGAGAGACCGGGGGGGTCAACAATGAGCAGTTCTTC. It yields the protein CSARETGGVNNEQFF. V gene TRBV20-1 combines with J gene TRBJ2-1, with TRBD2 matching 8 bases. V lost 0 bases to trimming and J lost 5 bases; unmatched junction nucleotides: 6. The CDR3 spans 15 residues. Germline CDR1 is DFQATT and CDR2 is SNEGSKA (reference sequence).

The rearrangement uses TRBV20-1 and TRBJ2-1; TRBD2 is a possible D gene (6 bases). Germline loops: CDR1 DFQATT, CDR2 SNEGSKA (reference sequence). Trimming cost V 5 bases and J 3 bases, with 17 bases left between them. The CDR3 has 15 amino acids. In nucleotides, the CDR3 is TGCAGTGCTCGATCCCCGGGAGTTGGCTACAATGAGCAGTTCTTC. Protein: CSARSPGVGYNEQFF.

The CDR3 bases are TGTGCCAGCAGATTCGGACGCCCTCCAGATACGCAGTATTTT. It specifies CASRFGRPPDTQYF. The gene calls are TRBV2 and TRBJ2-3; D not certain. The CDR3 has 14 residues. The germline CDR1 and CDR2 sequences are SNHLY and FYNNEI. The V and J ends lost 6 bases and 4 bases respectively, with 14 bases between them.

This chain joins TRBV9 and TRBJ2-5; either TRBD1 or TRBD2 may supply D (5 bases each). CDR3 size: 13 residues. V lost 3 bases, J lost 5 bases, and 11 bases lay in between. Germline CDR1 reads SGDLS; CDR2 reads YYNGEE. The CDR3 sequence: CASSEGPLETQYF. As DNA, the CDR3 is TGTGCCAGCAGCGAGGGACCCCTGGAGACCCAGTACTTC.

V is TRBV4-1 and J is TRBJ2-1; 8 nucleotides agree with TRBD2. Germline assignment: CDR1 MGHRA and CDR2 YSYEKL. CDR3 size: 17 residues. J was trimmed by 5 bases and V by 8 bases; bases with no gene match: 17. The CDR3 region has the DNA TGCGCCAGCGGATGGACTAGCCGCGACAGGCGCGACAATGAGCAGTTCTTC. This gives the protein CASGWTSRDRRDNEQFF.

The chain combines TRBV20-1 with TRBJ2-5; the D gene is possibly TRBD1 (5 bases). V was shortened by 5 bases and J by 5 bases, with 18 bases between the two germline ends. The germline CDR1 and CDR2 sequences are DFQATT and SNEGSKA (reference sequence). The CDR3 extends over 14 amino acids. In DNA form, the CDR3 reads TGCAGTGCTGAAACGCTAACAGGTCAGGAGACCCAGTACTTC. It yields the protein CSAETLTGQETQYF.

The chain employs TRBV2 and TRBJ2-5; no definite D call. CDR3 length: 12 residues. V dropped 6 bases and J dropped 3 bases, with 8 bases sitting between them. The germline CDR1 and CDR2 sequences are SNHLY and FYNNEI. The CDR3, as DNA: TGTGCCAGCAGAGGAGTTGAAGAGACCCAGTACTTC. Amino acid sequence: CASRGVEETQYF. Full variable domain (outside the CDR3, taken from reference TRBV2 and TRBJ2-5): EPEVTQTPSHQVTQMGQEVILRCVPISNHLYFYWYRQILGQKVEFLVSFYNNEISEKSEIFDDQFSVERPDGSNFTLKIRSTKLEDSAMYFCASRGVEETQYFGPGTRLLVL.

The V gene is TRBV9, the J gene TRBJ1-5, with a weak D call TRBD1 (6 bases). Germline CDR1 reads SGDLS; CDR2 reads YYNGEE. V dropped 0 bases and J dropped 1 base, with 14 bases sitting between them. CDR3 size: 17 residues. CDR3: CASSVAWGARSNQPQHF. The CDR3 DNA follows: TGTGCCAGCAGCGTAGCGTGGGGGGCGCGAAGCAATCAGCCCCAGCATTTT.

A single count supports this clonotype. V gene TRBV7-2 combines with J gene TRBJ2-5, with 12 nucleotides matching TRBD2. The J segment lost 4 bases and the V segment lost 6 bases, leaving 6 bases of the junction unmatched. From germline, CDR1 is SGHTA and CDR2 FQGNSA. The CDR3 extends over 15 amino acids. This CDR3 reads CASRPLAGGRETQYF. The CDR3 DNA sequence: TGTGCCAGCAGGCCACTAGCGGGGGGAAGAGAGACCCAGTACTTC.

The chain carries TRBV13 and TRBJ1-1; D ambiguous. V lost 5 bases, J lost 5 bases, and 15 bases lay in between. The CDR3 loop spans 14 amino acids. In germline, CDR1 is PRHDT, CDR2 FYEKMQ (reference sequence). The CDR3 DNA reads TGTGCCAGCAGCCTATACTCTTCAAGGACTGAAGCTTTCTTT. Residues: CASSLYSSRTEAFF.

The chain employs TRBV12-3 or TRBV12-4 and TRBJ2-7; 7 bases are a match to TRBD2. The CDR3 length is 13 residues. V gave up 6 bases and J gave up 3 bases; unmatched junction bases: 5. The CDR3 loop is CASRGGRGYEQYF. The CDR3 bases are TGTGCCAGCAGGGGGGGGAGAGGCTACGAGCAGTACTTC.

The J gene is TRBJ2-7, the V gene TRBV29-1; D could derive from TRBD1 or TRBD2 (6 bases each). Germline V gene sequence: CDR1 SQVTM, CDR2 ANQGSEA. V was pared by 5 bases and J by 10 bases, with 18 bases between. This CDR3 is 12 amino acids long. CDR3 bases: TGCAGCGTTACGTTCATTGGGGGGCATCAGTACTTC. Translated: CSVTFIGGHQYF.

The V call is TRBV29-1, the J call TRBJ1-1; D might be TRBD1 (5 bases). The ends were cut back, 4 bases at V and 1 base at J, with 13 bases in the middle. CDR1 SQVTM and CDR2 ANQGSEA come from the germline V gene. The CDR3 sequence is 14 residues long. The CDR3 loop reads CSVVGVEGNTEAFF. The CDR3 coding sequence is TGCAGCGTTGTAGGGGTGGAGGGGAACACTGAAGCTTTCTTT.